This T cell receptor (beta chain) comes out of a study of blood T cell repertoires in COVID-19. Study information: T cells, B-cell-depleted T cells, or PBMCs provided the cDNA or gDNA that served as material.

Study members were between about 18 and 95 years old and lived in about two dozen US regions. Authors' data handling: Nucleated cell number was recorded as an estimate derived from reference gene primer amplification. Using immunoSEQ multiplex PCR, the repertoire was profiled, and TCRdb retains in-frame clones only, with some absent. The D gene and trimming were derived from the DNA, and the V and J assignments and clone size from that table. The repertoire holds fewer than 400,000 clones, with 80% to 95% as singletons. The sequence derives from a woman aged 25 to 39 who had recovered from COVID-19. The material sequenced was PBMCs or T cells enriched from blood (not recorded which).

The CDR3 DNA sequence: TGTGCCAGCAGCTTAGAGGTCCGGACAGCTGAAGCTTTCTTT. Protein product: CASSLEVRTAEAFF. The chain combines TRBV7-9 with TRBJ1-1; TRBD1 is a possible D gene (6 bases). The CDR3 extends over 14 amino acids. The germline V gene has CDR1 SEHNR and CDR2 FQNEAQ (reference sequence). The V gene lost 1 base and the J gene lost 6 bases, with 12 bases spanning the gap. Full variable domain (missing parts from reference TRBV7-9 and TRBJ1-1): DTGVSQNPRHKITKRGQNVTFRCDPISEHNRLYWYRQTLGQGPEFLTYFQNEAQLEKSRLLSDRFSAERPKGSFSTLEIQRTEQGDSAMYLCASSLEVRTAEAFFGQGTRLTVV.